These 10 T cell receptor beta chains came from one sample sequenced in a study of CD4 T cells in relation to SARS-CoV-2 and coronaviruses. CD4+ T cells from unexposed donors were obtained before the COVID-19 pandemic (2011-2018). Only in-frame clones appear in the TCRdb table, and some are missing; sequencing was by immunoSEQ multiplex PCR. The sample lists about 65,000 clones, over 70% seen once, with around 1.6% in the top ten. The sequencing input was memory CD4+ T cells from PBMCs. The receptors were sampled from a human donor in good health.

This clone was seen only once. The chain couples TRBV5-1 to TRBJ2-1; possibly TRBD2 for D (5 bases). This CDR3 has 13 amino acids. Trimming cost V 5 bases and J 6 bases, with 12 bases left between them. Germline V CDR1 and CDR2: SGHRS, YFSETQ. In DNA form, the CDR3 reads TGCGCCAGCAGGGCGGACTCCCCCAATGAGCAGTTCTTC. Its translation: CASRADSPNEQFF.

The chain has TRBV5-1 and TRBJ1-2; D unclear. The CDR3 covers 16 residues. Germline V lookup: CDR1 SGHRS, CDR2 YFSETQ. The ends were cut back, 6 bases at V and 4 bases at J, with 22 bases in the middle. The DNA of the CDR3 is TGCGCCAGCAATCCGGACGGGCTGGTGGGTGGCTATGGCTACACCTTC. The encoded protein is CASNPDGLVGGYGYTF.

V usage is TRBV2 and J usage is TRBJ1-4, with D possibly being TRBD1 (5 bases). The CDR3 has 13 amino acids. V dropped 7 bases and J dropped 5 bases, with 11 bases sitting between them. Germline CDR1 SNHLY, CDR2 FYNNEI. CDR3 loop: CASKQGENEKLFF. DNA for the CDR3: TGTGCCAGCAAGCAGGGTGAAAATGAAAAACTGTTTTTT.

This rearrangement joins TRBV19 to TRBJ1-1; D unresolved. Trimming left V 4 bases short and J 6 bases short, with 18 bases between. Germline assignment: CDR1 LNHDA and CDR2 SQIVND (reference sequence). This CDR3 is built from 15 residues. CDR3 residues: CASSTLDRGWAEAFF. The CDR3 DNA reads as TGTGCCAGTAGTACCTTAGACCGGGGTTGGGCTGAAGCTTTCTTT.

The V gene is TRBV11-2, the J gene TRBJ2-7, with no clear D. Germline CDR1 reads SGHAT; CDR2 reads FQNNGV. V lost 1 base and J 3 bases, leaving 10 bases between the germline ends. This CDR3 region has 14 residues. The CDR3 loop is CASSLVTSFYEQYF. The CDR3 DNA sequence: TGTGCCAGCAGCTTAGTCACCAGCTTCTACGAGCAGTACTTC.

The chain has TRBV28 and TRBJ2-7; possible D gene TRBD1, 5 bases. The CDR3 is 14 residues long. V was pared by 6 bases and J by 2 bases, with 14 bases between. CDR1 is MDHEN, CDR2 SYDVKM, per germline. CDR3 protein: CASRKGLGPYEQYF. The CDR3 DNA reads TGTGCCAGCAGAAAGGGGTTGGGGCCCTACGAGCAGTACTTC.

The V call is TRBV7-2, the J call TRBJ2-7; D might be TRBD2 (5 bases). Trimming cost V 3 bases and J 7 bases, with 10 bases left between them. CDR3 length equals 12 residues. The germline V gene has CDR1 SGHTA and CDR2 FQGNSA. In DNA, the CDR3 is TGTGCCAGCAGCTTCAGTTCGGGGGAGCAGTACTTC. It encodes CASSFSSGEQYF.

The J gene is TRBJ2-3, the V gene TRBV5-1; 7 bases align to TRBD1. The CDR3 consists of 14 residues. Germline values: CDR1 SGHRS, CDR2 YFSETQ. V gave up 2 bases and J gave up 3 bases; unmatched junction bases: 3. As DNA, the CDR3 is TGCGCCAGCAGCTTACAGGGGACAACAGATACGCAGTATTTT. This gives the protein CASSLQGTTDTQYF.

Points on this clone: The identical CDR3 is also encoded by other nucleotide sequences in the sample. The rearrangement links TRBV30 to TRBJ1-1; TRBD1 is a possible D gene (5 bases). Trimming took off 0 bases at V and 4 bases at J, with 9 bases between the two ends. The length of the CDR3 is 13 residues. Per the germline V gene, CDR1 is GTSNPN and CDR2 is SVGIG (reference sequence). CDR3 loop: CAWSVRGGTEAFF. The CDR3 coding sequence is TGTGCCTGGAGTGTACGGGGGGGCACTGAAGCTTTCTTT.

Of note for this clone: Within the sample, other DNA sequences also encode this same CDR3. The gene calls are TRBV27 and TRBJ1-4; D is ambiguous. The CDR3 spans 14 residues. Deletions cut 1 base from V and 3 bases from J, with 6 bases between. Germline assignment: CDR1 MNHEY and CDR2 SMNVEV (reference sequence). The CDR3 nucleotides are TGTGCCAGCAGTTTATGGCGATCTAATGAAAAACTGTTTTTT. Encoded protein: CASSLWRSNEKLFF.